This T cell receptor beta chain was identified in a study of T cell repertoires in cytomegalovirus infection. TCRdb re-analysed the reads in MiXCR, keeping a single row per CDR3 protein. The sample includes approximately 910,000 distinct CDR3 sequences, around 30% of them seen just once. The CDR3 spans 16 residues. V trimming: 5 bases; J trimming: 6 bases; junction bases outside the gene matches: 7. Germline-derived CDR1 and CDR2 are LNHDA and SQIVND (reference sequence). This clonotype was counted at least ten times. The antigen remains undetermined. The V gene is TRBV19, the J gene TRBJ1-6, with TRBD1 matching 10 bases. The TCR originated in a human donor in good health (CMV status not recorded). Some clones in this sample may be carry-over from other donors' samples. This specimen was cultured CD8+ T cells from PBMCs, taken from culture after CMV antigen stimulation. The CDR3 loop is CASSHDRGLGNSPLHF. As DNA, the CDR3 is TGTGCCAGTAGTCATGACAGGGGGCTCGGTAATTCACCCCTCCACTTT. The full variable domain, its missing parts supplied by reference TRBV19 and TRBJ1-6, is DGGITQSPKYLFRKEGQNVTLSCEQNLNHDAMYWYRQDPGQGLRLIYYSQIVNDFQKGDIAEGYSVSREKKESFPLTVTSAQKNPTAFYLCASSHDRGLGNSPLHFGNGTRLTVT.